These T cell receptor beta chains were read from a single sample in a study of OX40 agonist ivuxolimab in advanced cancers. Here immunoSEQ multiplex PCR was the method, and the copy in TCRdb shows in-frame clones only, minus some. Of approximately 73,000 clones listed, roughly 87% are singletons. This specimen was CD4+ or CD8+ T cells sorted from blood, taken in a trial of the OX40 agonist ivuxolimab. Receptors originate from an adult with an advanced solid tumor such as melanoma, head and neck, liver or kidney cancer. CDR3s include the opening cysteine and the closing phenylalanine or tryptophan.

v_gene	j_gene	CDR3aa
TRBV7-3	TRBJ2-1	CASSLSLGSNEQFF
TRBV9	TRBJ1-3	CASSVDRSGNTIYF
TRBV27	TRBJ1-1	CASSVTENTEAFF
TRBV5-1	TRBJ1-1	CASSLQGGNTEAFF
TRBV27	TRBJ1-1	CASRLQQNTEAFF
TRBV18	TRBJ1-2	CASSPLQDNYGYTF
TRBV7-2	TRBJ1-1	CASSSLQGLGTEAFF
TRBV7-9	TRBJ1-2	CASSLVGSNYGYTF
TRBV7-9	TRBJ2-7	CASSFEYEQYF
TRBV21-1	TRBJ1-5	CASSKGQLNQPQHF
TRBV5-6	TRBJ2-1	CASRIVFSYNEQFF
TRBV7-7	TRBJ2-2	CASSLDWNTGELFF